The 17 T cell receptor beta chains reported below all come from one sample, sequenced in a study of T cell responses to AZD1222 COVID-19 vaccine. Libraries were prepared by immunoSEQ multiplex PCR; TCRdb keeps only in-frame clonotypes and omits some of them. The sample yields about 180,000 clones, 70% to 90% seen once. The source material was peripheral blood, sampled on day 0 of AZD1222 vaccination. Every receptor here comes from an adult in good health.

The rearrangement joins TRBV6-5 to TRBJ2-5; 9 bases are a match to TRBD1. The CDR3 has 14 residues. Losses at the gene ends were 7 bases for V and 5 bases for J; bases not matched to a gene: 8. The germline gives CDR1 MNHEY, CDR2 SVGAGI. CDR3 sequence: CASNPYRGRETQYF. CDR3 DNA: TGTGCCAGCAACCCCTACAGGGGGCGGGAGACCCAGTACTTC.

The genes are TRBV28 and TRBJ1-6; no clear D gene. V was clipped by 2 bases and J by 0 bases, with 11 bases between them. The V gene's germline CDR1 is MDHEN and CDR2 SYDVKM. CDR3 length equals 17 residues. The CDR3 nucleotides are TGTGCCAGCAGTTTAAGCGGGCCCGGCTCCTATAATTCACCCCTCCACTTT. Amino acids: CASSLSGPGSYNSPLHF. Looking up the rest from reference TRBV28 and TRBJ1-6 gives the full variable domain: DVKVTQSSRYLVKRTGEKVFLECVQDMDHENMFWYRQDPGLGLRLIYFSYDVKMKEKGDIPEGYSVSREKKERFSLILESASTNQTSMYLCASSLSGPGSYNSPLHFGNGTRLTVT.

This sequence joins TRBV11-3 and TRBJ2-1; D is possibly TRBD1 (5 bases). V was cut by 1 base and J by 6 bases, with 7 bases left in between. The CDR3 sequence is 13 residues long. CDR1 and CDR2 from the germline V gene are SGHNT and YENEEA. The CDR3 reads CASSLGQSNEQFF. The CDR3 nucleotides are TGTGCCAGCAGCTTAGGACAGTCCAATGAGCAGTTCTTC.

The rearrangement uses TRBV5-1 and TRBJ1-6; D is perhaps TRBD1 (5 bases). The CDR3 covers 15 residues. Looked up from germline, CDR1 is SGHRS and CDR2 is YFSETQ. The V gene lost 2 bases and the J gene lost 6 bases, with 12 bases spanning the gap. The CDR3 DNA reads as TGCGCCAGCAGCTTAGGGGCAGGCCCTAATTCACCCCTCCACTTT. Protein product: CASSLGAGPNSPLHF.

V gene TRBV6-5 combines with J gene TRBJ1-1; TRBD1 agrees at 7 bases. The CDR3 sequence is 15 residues long. Per the germline V gene, CDR1 is MNHEY and CDR2 is SVGAGI. J gave up 2 bases and V 8 bases, and 11 bases lay outside the gene matches. CDR3: CASRQGGWGNTEAFF. In DNA, the CDR3 is TGTGCCAGCCGCCAGGGGGGCTGGGGTAACACTGAAGCTTTCTTT.

V and J are TRBV27 and TRBJ2-7; maybe TRBD1 (7 bases). The ends were cut back, 6 bases at V and 4 bases at J, with 16 bases in the middle. The CDR3 has 14 residues. The germline V gene encodes CDR1 MNHEY and CDR2 SMNVEV (reference sequence). CDR3 residues: CASSAGRTGYEQYF. CDR3 nucleotides: TGTGCCAGCAGCGCGGGGCGGACAGGTTACGAGCAGTACTTC.

The J gene is TRBJ1-2, the V gene TRBV14; 8 nucleotides match TRBD1. CDR1 is SGHDN, CDR2 FVKESK, per germline. There are 16 residues in the CDR3. J was trimmed by 2 bases and V by 1 base; bases with no gene match: 6. Here the CDR3 DNA reads TGTGCCAGCAGCCAAGGCAGGGGGCCCCTAAACTATGGCTACACCTTC. It is translated as CASSQGRGPLNYGYTF.

This clone was recorded only once. The chain has TRBV11-2 and TRBJ1-1; D is perhaps TRBD1 (6 bases). The germline V gene encodes CDR1 SGHAT and CDR2 FQNNGV. This CDR3 has 14 residues. The V and J ends lost 5 bases and 1 base respectively, with 11 bases between them. The CDR3 nucleotides read TGTGCCAGCAGCCGTGGGGACACGAACACTGAAGCTTTCTTT. It is translated as CASSRGDTNTEAFF.

CDR3 protein: CASSLYRGSPLHF. In DNA form, the CDR3 reads TGTGCCAGCAGCCTTTACAGGGGTTCACCCCTCCACTTT. This chain connects TRBV16 to TRBJ1-6; 7 bases line up with TRBD1. V shed 4 bases and J 9 bases; nucleotides not matched to a gene: 3. The CDR3 consists of 13 residues. Germline CDR1 and CDR2: KGHSY and FQNENV.

A note on this clone: At one of its ends the junction is not consistent with the germline gene, which may arise from a read error. The rearrangement uses TRBV5-4 and TRBJ2-1; D not resolved. CDR1 and CDR2 from the germline V gene are SGHNT and YYREEE (reference sequence). The CDR3 has 13 amino acids. The CDR3 DNA sequence: TGTGCCAGCAGCTTTAACTCCCACAATGAGCAGTTCTTC. This encodes CASSFNSHNEQFF. Based on the CDR3 plus reference TRBV5-4 and TRBJ2-1, the full variable domain is ETGVTQSPTHLIKTRGQQVTLRCSSQSGHNTVSWYQQALGQGPQFIFQYYREEENGRGNFPPRFSGLQFPNYSSELNVNALELDDSALYLCASSFNSHNEQFFGPGTRLTVL.

The chain joins TRBV2 to TRBJ1-4; D is undetermined. The length of the CDR3 is 13 residues. Germline V gene sequence: CDR1 SNHLY, CDR2 FYNNEI. Trimming removed 8 bases from V and 4 bases from J, with 11 bases in between. CDR3 loop: CASVGNRNEKLFF. The CDR3 nucleotides are TGTGCCAGCGTGGGGAACCGTAATGAAAAACTGTTTTTT.

The V gene is TRBV5-6, the J gene TRBJ1-6, with TRBD1 matching over 7 bases. The CDR3 has 16 residues. With 4 bases clipped from V and 5 bases from J, the junction kept 9 bases outside the gene matches. Germline V gene sequence: CDR1 SGHDT, CDR2 YYEEEE. In DNA, the CDR3 is TGTGCCAGCAGCCCAGTCGGGACAGCCAATAATTCACCCCTCCACTTT. As protein: CASSPVGTANNSPLHF.

The V and J genes are TRBV10-1 and TRBJ2-2, with a possible D match to TRBD2 (6 bases). Trimming cost V 3 bases and J 13 bases, with 15 bases left between them. Germline assignment: CDR1 WNHNN and CDR2 SYGVQD (reference sequence). This CDR3 contains 13 residues. CDR3 DNA sequence: TGCGCCAGCAGTGACAGTGTGAGGGGAGGGCTGTTTTTT. Translated, it gives CASSDSVRGGLFF.

This clone occurred once. V and J are TRBV5-1 and TRBJ1-1; D not resolved. The CDR3 totals 15 residues. The ends were cut back, 2 bases at V and 0 bases at J, with 11 bases in the middle. Germline CDR1 reads SGHRS; CDR2 reads YFSETQ. The CDR3 DNA is TGCGCCAGCAGCTTTACTCACGGTATGAACACTGAAGCTTTCTTT. Protein: CASSFTHGMNTEAFF. Full variable domain (outside the CDR3, taken from reference TRBV5-1 and TRBJ1-1): KAGVTQTPRYLIKTRGQQVTLSCSPISGHRSVSWYQQTPGQGLQFLFEYFSETQRNKGNFPGRFSGRQFSNSRSEMNVSTLELGDSALYLCASSFTHGMNTEAFFGQGTRLTVV.

This CDR3 reads CASSWGLAPDTQYF. The CDR3 coding sequence is TGTGCCAGCAGCTGGGGACTAGCTCCAGATACGCAGTATTTT. V gene TRBV5-4 combines with J gene TRBJ2-3, with 9 bases matching TRBD2. This CDR3 comprises 14 residues. The V gene end was trimmed by 3 bases and the J gene end by 4 bases; junction bases not matched to a gene: 3. Looked up from germline, CDR1 is SGHNT and CDR2 is YYREEE (reference sequence).

CDR3 nucleotide sequence: TGCGCCAGCAGCTTGCGTGCTGCAACTAATGAAAAACTGTTTTTT. It codes for CASSLRAATNEKLFF. The chain joins TRBV5-1 to TRBJ1-4; D remains unclear. The CDR3 consists of 15 residues. V was trimmed by 1 base and J by 0 bases, leaving 7 bases between them. Germline CDR1 and CDR2: SGHRS and YFSETQ. Using reference TRBV5-1 and TRBJ1-4 for the parts outside the CDR3, the full variable domain is KAGVTQTPRYLIKTRGQQVTLSCSPISGHRSVSWYQQTPGQGLQFLFEYFSETQRNKGNFPGRFSGRQFSNSRSEMNVSTLELGDSALYLCASSLRAATNEKLFFGSGTQLSVL.

The rearrangement links TRBV5-5 to TRBJ1-1; 7 bases are shared with TRBD1. This CDR3 spans 15 amino acids. Per the germline V gene, CDR1 is SGHKS and CDR2 is YYEKEE (reference sequence). J gave up 1 base and V 1 base, and 4 bases lay outside the gene matches. CDR3 bases: TGTGCCAGCAGCTTGACACAGGGGTGGAACACTGAAGCTTTCTTT. As protein: CASSLTQGWNTEAFF.